The clone carrying this T cell receptor beta chain was detected many times. The antigen remains unidentified. The data derive from a study of T-cell reconstitution after alpha-beta-depleted transplantation in children. Study-level results: A year had passed since transplant, and T-cell counts and diversity by then came mostly from newly produced T cells. Roughly two months post-transplant, alpha-beta T cells reportedly originated from several hundred graft clones that had expanded. Some patients showed high day-60 TCRbeta diversity, which derived from surviving recipient T cells and thymic progenitors.

The V segment lost 5 bases and the J segment 3 bases; nucleotides outside the gene matches: 4. The CDR3 contains 14 residues. Germline V lookup: CDR1 DFQATT, CDR2 SNEGSKA (reference sequence). Unique molecular identifiers were incorporated into the prepared TCRbeta library. TCRdb reanalysed the PCR reads using MiXCR and keeps one entry per CDR3 protein. The sample shows a few hundred thousand distinct CDR3 sequences, approximately 10% of them seen only once. The sequence came from a male patient under 10 years old who had a stem cell transplant for chronic granulomatous disease, so the T cells may come from the graft donor. The rearrangement links TRBV20-1 to TRBJ2-1; the match to TRBD2 covers 10 bases. Sample: peripheral blood, taken 180 days after TCRalphabeta/CD19-depleted stem cell transplant. CDR3 nucleotide sequence: TGCAGTGCTGTAGCGGGAGGCGTCTACAATGAGCAGTTCTTC. This gives the protein CSAVAGGVYNEQFF.